This T cell receptor (beta chain) was documented in a study of T-cell reconstitution after alpha-beta-depleted transplantation in children. During its preparation, the TCRbeta library received unique molecular identifiers. TCRdb processed the PCR reads anew with MiXCR; each CDR3 protein has one entry. This table holds just over 350,000 distinct CDR3 sequences, 10% to 15% found once. The CDR3 is 13 amino acids. The ends lost 1 base at V and 7 bases at J; junction bases unmatched: 3. This clonotype has a count of ten or more. This receptor was identified in a human donor who donated a stem cell graft to a child with Fanconi anemia. The sample was PBMCs, taken from the stem cell graft. The chain carries TRBV12-3 or TRBV12-4 and TRBJ1-1; 7 bases fit TRBD1. This CDR3 reads CASSLGGTVEAFF. CDR3 in DNA: TGTGCCAGCAGTTTAGGAGGGACAGTTGAAGCTTTCTTT.